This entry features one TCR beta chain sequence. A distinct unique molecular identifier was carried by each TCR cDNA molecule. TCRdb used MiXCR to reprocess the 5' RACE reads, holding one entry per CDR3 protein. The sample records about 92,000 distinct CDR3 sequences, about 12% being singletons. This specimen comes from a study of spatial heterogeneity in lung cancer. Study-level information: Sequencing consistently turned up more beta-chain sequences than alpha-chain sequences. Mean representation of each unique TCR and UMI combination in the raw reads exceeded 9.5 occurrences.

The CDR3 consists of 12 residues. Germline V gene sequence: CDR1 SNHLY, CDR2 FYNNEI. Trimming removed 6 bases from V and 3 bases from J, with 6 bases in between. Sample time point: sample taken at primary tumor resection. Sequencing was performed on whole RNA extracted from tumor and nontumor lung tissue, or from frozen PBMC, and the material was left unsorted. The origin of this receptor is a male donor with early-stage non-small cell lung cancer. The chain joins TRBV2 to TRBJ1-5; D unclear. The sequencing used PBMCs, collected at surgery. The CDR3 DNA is TGTGCCAGCAGGCTAGACAATCAGCCCCAGCATTTT. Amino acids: CASRLDNQPQHF.